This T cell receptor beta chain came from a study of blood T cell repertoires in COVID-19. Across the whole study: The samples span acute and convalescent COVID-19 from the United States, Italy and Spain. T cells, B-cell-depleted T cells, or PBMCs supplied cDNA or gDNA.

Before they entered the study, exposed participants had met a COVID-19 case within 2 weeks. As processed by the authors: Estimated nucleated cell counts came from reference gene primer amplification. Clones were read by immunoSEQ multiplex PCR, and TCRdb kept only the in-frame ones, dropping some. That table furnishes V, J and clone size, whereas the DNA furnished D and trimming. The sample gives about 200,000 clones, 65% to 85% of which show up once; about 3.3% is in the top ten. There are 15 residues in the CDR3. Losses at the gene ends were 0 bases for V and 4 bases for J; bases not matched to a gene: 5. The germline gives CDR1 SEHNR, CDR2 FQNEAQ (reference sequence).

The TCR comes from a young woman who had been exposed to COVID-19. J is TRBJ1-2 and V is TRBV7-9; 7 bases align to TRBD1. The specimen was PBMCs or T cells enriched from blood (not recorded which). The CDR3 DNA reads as TGTGCCAGCAGCTTAGCCCAGACAGGGCTCTATGGCTACACCTTC. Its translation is CASSLAQTGLYGYTF.